The 24 T cell receptor beta chains reported below all come from one sample, sequenced in a study of technical replicates of blood from several donors. Libraries were prepared by immunoSEQ multiplex PCR; TCRdb keeps only in-frame clonotypes and omits some of them. The sample includes more than 75,000 clones, about 94% of them seen just once. Sequenced material: T cells isolated from PBMCs. These receptors were taken from a human donor in good health.

This clone was seen a single time. This sequence joins TRBV7-9 and TRBJ1-2; TRBD1 aligns across 9 bases. The CDR3 spans 14 residues. Germline V gives CDR1 SEHNR, CDR2 FQNEAQ (reference sequence). With V trimmed by 4 bases and J by 4 bases, 4 bases remained unmatched. For the CDR3, the DNA is TGTGCCAGCAGCTCGCCGGGACAGGGCTATGGCTACACCTTC. Protein: CASSSPGQGYGYTF.

The V and J genes are TRBV15 and TRBJ1-2; 11 positions agree with TRBD1. The CDR3 consists of 20 residues. Germline V lookup: CDR1 LNHNV, CDR2 YYDKDF (reference sequence). V gave up 5 bases and J gave up 4 bases; unmatched junction bases: 21. This chain's CDR3 is CATSGGTFGQGASRAYGYTF. In DNA form, the CDR3 reads TGTGCCACCAGCGGTGGAACTTTCGGACAGGGGGCTTCCCGCGCCTATGGCTACACCTTC.

The rearrangement uses TRBV19 and TRBJ2-3, with a weak D call TRBD2 (5 bases). Trimming removed 3 bases at V and 6 bases at J, with 19 bases between. Germline CDR1 LNHDA, CDR2 SQIVND (reference sequence). The CDR3 length is 16 residues. CDR3 sequence reads: CASSISRASPGDTQYF. The CDR3 DNA sequence: TGTGCCAGTAGTATCTCGAGGGCGAGCCCTGGGGATACGCAGTATTTT.

The rearrangement uses TRBV19 and TRBJ2-4; 8 nucleotides line up with TRBD2. CDR3 length: 15 amino acids. With V trimmed by 6 bases and J by 1 base, 5 bases remained unmatched. Per the germline V gene, CDR1 is LNHDA and CDR2 is SQIVND (reference sequence). The CDR3 loop is CASRLREEAKNIQYF. The CDR3 DNA reads TGTGCCAGTAGACTGCGGGAGGAGGCCAAAAACATTCAGTACTTC.

The chain employs TRBV19 and TRBJ1-2, with 9 bases matching TRBD1. After removal of 10 bases from V and 4 bases from J, the junction contained 10 bases not matched to a gene. CDR3 size: 14 residues. The germline V gene has CDR1 LNHDA and CDR2 SQIVND (reference sequence). The CDR3 sequence: CATLPGQGPYGYTF. DNA for the CDR3: TGTGCCACCCTACCGGGACAGGGCCCCTATGGCTACACCTTC.

The chain joins TRBV5-1 to TRBJ2-2; maybe TRBD1 (5 bases). V was trimmed by 0 bases and J by 5 bases, leaving 14 bases between them. This CDR3 comprises 16 residues. Germline assignment: CDR1 SGHRS and CDR2 YFSETQ. The CDR3 spells CASSLVVTRGTGELFF. The CDR3 nucleotides read TGCGCCAGCAGCTTGGTCGTGACAAGGGGAACCGGGGAGCTGTTTTTT.

V gene TRBV9 combines with J gene TRBJ1-1; D remains ambiguous. Per the germline V gene, CDR1 is SGDLS and CDR2 is YYNGEE. V shed 0 bases and J shed 1 base, with 4 bases lying between them. This CDR3 spans 13 amino acids. DNA of the CDR3: TGTGCCAGCAGCGTAGAGCGGAACACTGAAGCTTTCTTT. Its protein is CASSVERNTEAFF.

This chain links TRBV27 with TRBJ1-5; D might be TRBD1 (5 bases). From germline, CDR1 is MNHEY and CDR2 SMNVEV (reference sequence). The length of the CDR3 is 13 residues. Trimming left V 2 bases short and J 9 bases short, with 11 bases between. DNA for the CDR3: TGTGCCAGCAGTTTAGACAGCTCTTGGCCCCAGCATTTT. Translation gives CASSLDSSWPQHF.

The chain links TRBV6-5 to TRBJ1-1, with D perhaps TRBD1 (6 bases). Germline loops: CDR1 MNHEY, CDR2 SVGAGI. The CDR3 covers 12 residues. The V end was cut by 0 bases, the J end by 7 bases, with 6 bases between. Here the CDR3 reads CASSYSGGEAFF. CDR3 nucleotide sequence: TGTGCCAGCAGTTACTCAGGGGGTGAAGCTTTCTTT.

The J gene is TRBJ2-5, the V gene TRBV2; TRBD1 agrees at 12 bases. Per the germline V gene, CDR1 is SNHLY and CDR2 is FYNNEI. The CDR3 sequence is 14 residues long. V shed 6 bases and J 7 bases; nucleotides not matched to a gene: 6. CDR3 nucleotide sequence: TGTGCCAGCAGGGCGGGACAGGGGGCGCGGACCCAGTACTTC. It is translated as CASRAGQGARTQYF.

V gene TRBV28 combines with J gene TRBJ2-3; D is possibly TRBD1 (6 bases). V dropped 6 bases and J dropped 3 bases, with 22 bases sitting between them. Germline V gene sequence: CDR1 MDHEN, CDR2 SYDVKM. This CDR3 is built from 17 residues. CDR3 in DNA: TGTGCCAGCAGCAATACCGACAGGCCGGCACGGACAGATACGCAGTATTTT. Its protein product is CASSNTDRPARTDTQYF.

The chain combines TRBV11-2 with TRBJ2-7, with 7 bases identical to TRBD1. Germline V gene lookup returns CDR1 SGHAT and CDR2 FQNNGV. This CDR3 has 13 residues. Trimming cost V 5 bases and J 3 bases; bases outside gene matches: 4. CDR3 bases: TGTGCCAGCAGCGCCGGGACAGTCTACGAGCAGTACTTC. It yields the protein CASSAGTVYEQYF.

The gene calls are TRBV4-2 and TRBJ1-3, with a tentative D call TRBD1 (5 bases). Trimming cost V 5 bases and J 1 base, with 15 bases left between them. CDR1 and CDR2 (germline): LGHNA, YNFKEQ. This CDR3 contains 16 residues. CDR3 sequence reads: CASSGGTHGSGNTIYF. CDR3 DNA sequence: TGTGCCAGCAGCGGTGGGACTCACGGTTCTGGAAACACCATATATTTT.

This clone has only one observation. V usage is TRBV10-1 and J usage is TRBJ2-1; D not resolved. The length of the CDR3 is 13 residues. Germline lookup yields CDR1 WNHNN and CDR2 SYGVQD (reference sequence). V dropped 5 bases and J dropped 4 bases, with 9 bases sitting between them. CDR3 bases: TGCGCCAGCAGTCATGGCAGATACAATGAGCAGTTCTTC. Translation gives CASSHGRYNEQFF.

The chain combines TRBV28 with TRBJ2-7, with 7 bases fitting TRBD1. The CDR3 runs to 12 residues. Per germline, CDR1 MDHEN and CDR2 SYDVKM. Trimming removed 5 bases from V and 5 bases from J; junction bases left unmatched: 3. The CDR3 loop reads CASSTTGDEQYF. The CDR3 DNA sequence: TGTGCCAGCAGTACTACAGGGGACGAGCAGTACTTC. The complete variable domain, with remaining parts taken from reference TRBV28 and TRBJ2-7, reads DVKVTQSSRYLVKRTGEKVFLECVQDMDHENMFWYRQDPGLGLRLIYFSYDVKMKEKGDIPEGYSVSREKKERFSLILESASTNQTSMYLCASSTTGDEQYFGPGTRLTVT.

The chain links TRBV11-2 to TRBJ2-2; TRBD1 matches 8 bases. The CDR3 runs to 15 residues. Germline V gives CDR1 SGHAT, CDR2 FQNNGV. J was trimmed by 3 bases and V by 9 bases; bases with no gene match: 9. CDR3 DNA sequence: TGTGCCAGTACCCGCGACAGGGGAGACACCGGGGAGCTGTTTTTT. Its protein is CASTRDRGDTGELFF.

The rearrangement uses TRBV25-1 and TRBJ1-2; a weak D match, TRBD1 (6 bases). V lost 8 bases to trimming and J lost 0 bases, with 22 bases between them. This CDR3 is built from 17 residues. CDR1 MGHDK and CDR2 SYGVNS come from the germline V gene. CDR3 bases: TGTGCCAGCTCGGACGCGGAGACAGGACTTGCTAACTATGGCTACACCTTC. Translating it yields CASSDAETGLANYGYTF.

V and J are TRBV14 and TRBJ2-7; TRBD1 aligns across 9 bases. Germline trimming cut 6 bases from V and 3 bases from J; bases unmatched to any gene: 12. This CDR3 contains 16 residues. Germline V gene sequence: CDR1 SGHDN, CDR2 FVKESK. CDR3: CASSLDSGTGSYEQYF. CDR3 bases: TGTGCCAGCAGTCTTGACTCCGGGACAGGGAGCTACGAGCAGTACTTC.

The chain is built from TRBV10-1 and TRBJ2-4, with D perhaps matching TRBD1 (6 bases). Germline V gene sequence: CDR1 WNHNN, CDR2 SYGVQD (reference sequence). V dropped 1 base and J dropped 5 bases, with 15 bases sitting between them. The CDR3 consists of 16 residues. CDR3 residues: CASSEWSAGVENIQYF. CDR3 coding DNA: TGCGCCAGCAGTGAGTGGTCGGCAGGGGTCGAAAACATTCAGTACTTC.

This rearrangement joins TRBV19 to TRBJ1-5; D perhaps matches TRBD1 (6 bases). V was clipped by 6 bases and J by 6 bases, with 15 bases between them. The CDR3 length is 14 residues. Germline loops: CDR1 LNHDA, CDR2 SQIVND (reference sequence). This CDR3 is CASRNTGFGQPQHF. The CDR3 bases are TGTGCCAGTAGGAACACAGGGTTCGGTCAGCCCCAGCATTTT. The full variable domain, with the rest looked up from reference TRBV19 and TRBJ1-5, is DGGITQSPKYLFRKEGQNVTLSCEQNLNHDAMYWYRQDPGQGLRLIYYSQIVNDFQKGDIAEGYSVSREKKESFPLTVTSAQKNPTAFYLCASRNTGFGQPQHFGDGTRLSIL.

The chain uses TRBV5-1 and TRBJ1-2, with D perhaps matching TRBD1 (5 bases). Germline CDR1 is SGHRS and CDR2 is YFSETQ. Trimming pared 0 bases from V and 3 bases from J, leaving 6 bases between. This CDR3 has 13 residues. The CDR3 reads CASSLGGDYGYTF. CDR3 coding DNA: TGCGCCAGCAGCTTGGGGGGGGACTATGGCTACACCTTC. The whole variable domain, remainder taken from reference TRBV5-1 and TRBJ1-2, is KAGVTQTPRYLIKTRGQQVTLSCSPISGHRSVSWYQQTPGQGLQFLFEYFSETQRNKGNFPGRFSGRQFSNSRSEMNVSTLELGDSALYLCASSLGGDYGYTFGSGTRLTVV.

The rearrangement links TRBV9 to TRBJ2-7; the D gene is possibly TRBD1 (6 bases). The CDR3 has 13 amino acids. V lost 2 bases to trimming and J lost 5 bases, with 11 bases between them. CDR1 and CDR2 (germline): SGDLS, YYNGEE. The CDR3 DNA is TGTGCCAGCAGCGTGGGACCAGGGGACGAGCAGTACTTC. Translation gives CASSVGPGDEQYF. The full variable domain, its missing parts supplied by reference TRBV9 and TRBJ2-7, is DSGVTQTPKHLITATGQRVTLRCSPRSGDLSVYWYQQSLDQGLQFLIQYYNGEERAKGNILERFSAQQFPDLHSELNLSSLELGDSALYFCASSVGPGDEQYFGPGTRLTVT.

In its sample, this clone was seen a few times. The chain carries TRBV29-1 and TRBJ2-1; D is ambiguous. From germline, CDR1 is SQVTM and CDR2 ANQGSEA. The CDR3 is 12 amino acids. The ends were cut back, 6 bases at V and 5 bases at J, with 11 bases in the middle. The CDR3 loop is CSVLPHNNEQFF. The CDR3 DNA reads as TGCAGCGTACTGCCGCATAACAATGAGCAGTTCTTC.

This sequence joins TRBV5-5 and TRBJ2-3, with D possibly TRBD2 on 5 matching bases. CDR1 SGHKS and CDR2 YYEKEE come from the germline V gene (reference sequence). This CDR3 has 13 residues. V was shortened by 9 bases and J by 0 bases, with 11 bases between the two germline ends. This chain's CDR3 is CAMGSSSTDTQYF. The CDR3, as DNA: TGTGCCATGGGGAGTTCTAGCACAGATACGCAGTATTTT.